The rows below give T cell receptor beta chains drawn from one sample of a study of shared clonotypes between healthy human individuals. Produced via immunoSEQ multiplex PCR; TCRdb's table is partial and in-frame only. The sample has about 1,900,000 clones, over 85% seen once. The sequenced sample was naive CD8+ T cells sorted from blood. Source of these receptors: a man younger than 35 in good health. Each CDR3 is given with its conserved first and last residue. D genes are given only for firm matches. Clone size is stated in some rows and not others, as once, few, many or a class when expanded.

D gene,J gene,clone size,V gene,CDR3 protein,CDR3 DNA
.,TRBJ2-1,.,TRBV10-2,CASSVQASSYNEQFF,TGCGCCAGCAGTGTACAGGCGAGCTCCTACAATGAGCAGTTCTTC
TRBD2,TRBJ2-1,.,TRBV4-1,CASSQGAGGPNEQFF,TGCGCCAGCAGCCAAGGAGCGGGGGGGCCGAATGAGCAGTTCTTC
.,TRBJ2-7,.,TRBV15,CATSRDSYEQYF,TGTGCCACCAGCCGGGATTCCTACGAGCAGTACTTC
.,TRBJ1-5,once,TRBV19,CASSPLPVLVQPQHF,TGTGCCAGTAGTCCCCTGCCCGTCTTGGTCCAGCCCCAGCATTTT
.,TRBJ2-2,few,TRBV7-9,CASSEAGELFF,TGTGCCAGCAGCGAGGCCGGGGAGCTGTTTTTT
.,TRBJ2-2,.,TRBV7-2,CASSYLGGELFF,TGTGCCAGCAGCTACCTTGGCGGGGAGCTGTTTTTT
.,TRBJ2-7,.,TRBV13,CASSLEQDTYEQYF,TGTGCCAGCAGCTTGGAACAGGACACCTACGAGCAGTACTTC
TRBD1,TRBJ2-1,.,TRBV19,CASSTGTGYNEQFF,TGTGCCAGTAGTACCGGGACAGGGTACAATGAGCAGTTCTTC
.,TRBJ2-1,.,TRBV7-9,CASSFGGRVHNEQFF,TGTGCCAGCAGCTTTGGGGGCCGGGTCCACAATGAGCAGTTCTTC
TRBD2,TRBJ2-1,.,TRBV10-3,CAISERLAGVYNEQFF,TGTGCCATCAGTGAGAGGCTAGCGGGAGTATACAATGAGCAGTTCTTC
.,TRBJ1-1,.,TRBV27,CASSHLSGAKNTEAFF,TGTGCCAGCAGCCATTTATCGGGAGCGAAGAACACTGAAGCTTTCTTT
.,TRBJ2-1,.,TRBV7-2,CASSPGGPANEQFF,TGTGCCAGCAGCCCGGGGGGCCCAGCCAATGAGCAGTTCTTC
.,TRBJ2-1,.,TRBV28,CASSFELSSYNEQFF,TGTGCCAGCAGTTTCGAGCTAAGCTCCTACAATGAGCAGTTCTTC
TRBD2,TRBJ2-2,.,TRBV5-3,CASHYWGGPGTGELFF,TGTGCCAGCCACTATTGGGGAGGGCCGGGCACCGGGGAGCTGTTTTTT
TRBD2,TRBJ2-7,few,TRBV5-6,CASSLGLAGGYEQYF,TGTGCCAGCAGCTTGGGACTAGCGGGGGGCTACGAGCAGTACTTC
.,TRBJ1-5,few,TRBV30,CAWSVGAGTWEPQHF,TGTGCCTGGAGTGTAGGGGCAGGGACATGGGAGCCCCAGCATTTT
TRBD1,TRBJ2-7,.,TRBV19,CASSFADRGGYEQYF,TGTGCCAGTAGTTTTGCGGACAGGGGAGGTTACGAGCAGTACTTC
TRBD2,TRBJ2-7,once,TRBV4-1,CASSQTLRGGYEQYF,TGCGCCAGCAGCCAAACGCTACGGGGGGGATACGAGCAGTACTTC
.,TRBJ1-1,.,TRBV4-3,CASSQWTANTEAFF,TGCGCCAGCAGCCAATGGACAGCGAACACTGAAGCTTTCTTT
.,TRBJ2-5,.,TRBV7-2,CASSLNQETQYF,TGTGCCAGCAGCTTAAACCAAGAGACCCAGTACTTC
TRBD2,TRBJ2-7,.,TRBV9,CASSENLAGDEQYF,TGTGCCAGCAGCGAAAATCTAGCGGGAGACGAGCAGTACTTC
.,TRBJ1-1,.,TRBV27,CASSRHGAGDTEAFF,TGTGCCAGCAGCCGTCATGGGGCAGGGGACACTGAAGCTTTCTTT
TRBD2,TRBJ2-7,.,TRBV7-6,CASSPGTSGGTYEQYF,TGTGCCAGCAGCCCCGGGACTAGCGGGGGAACCTACGAGCAGTACTTC
.,TRBJ1-1,.,TRBV19,CASRDTEAFF,TGTGCCAGTAGGGATACTGAAGCTTTCTTT
TRBD2,TRBJ2-5,.,TRBV13,CASSLGLASSYQETQYF,TGTGCCAGCAGCTTAGGACTAGCGTCTTCGTACCAAGAGACCCAGTACTTC
.,TRBJ1-5,.,TRBV9,CASSPGGAANQPQHF,TGTGCCAGCAGCCCCGGGGGGGCGGCCAATCAGCCCCAGCATTTT
TRBD2,TRBJ2-1,.,TRBV27,CASSRGGSYNEQFF,TGTGCCAGCAGCCGGGGGGGCTCCTACAATGAGCAGTTCTTC
.,TRBJ2-5,.,TRBV2,CASRPLQETQYF,TGTGCCAGCAGACCCTTACAAGAGACCCAGTACTTC
.,TRBJ2-2,once,TRBV29-1,CSVTKDMNTGELFF,TGCAGCGTTACTAAGGACATGAACACCGGGGAGCTGTTTTTT
TRBD2,TRBJ2-1,.,TRBV19,CASSIEGILADNEQFF,TGTGCCAGTAGTATAGAAGGAATACTAGCGGACAATGAGCAGTTCTTC
.,TRBJ2-7,.,TRBV6-5,CASSFTGLYEQYF,TGTGCCAGCAGTTTCACAGGGCTCTACGAGCAGTACTTC
TRBD2,TRBJ2-5,.,TRBV7-9,CASSATSGSPQETQYF,TGTGCCAGCAGCGCAACTAGCGGGAGCCCCCAAGAGACCCAGTACTTC
.,TRBJ2-1,.,TRBV27,CASSLRQRDNEQFF,TGTGCCAGCAGTCTCAGACAGAGGGACAATGAGCAGTTCTTC
.,TRBJ2-1,.,TRBV28,CASSPPPGREDEQFF,TGTGCCAGCAGCCCCCCCCCGGGGCGGGAAGATGAGCAGTTCTTC
.,TRBJ2-5,.,TRBV12-2,CASRLRLRETQYF,TGTGCAAGTCGCTTACGTCTAAGGGAGACCCAGTACTTC
.,TRBJ2-7,.,TRBV7-9,CASSDHSYEQYF,TGTGCCAGCAGCGACCATTCCTACGAGCAGTACTTC
.,TRBJ2-3,once,TRBV9,CASMGDPLTDTQYF,TGTGCCAGCATGGGGGATCCCCTCACAGATACGCAGTATTTT
.,TRBJ2-2,.,TRBV5-6,CASSLAGGGELFF,TGTGCCAGCAGCTTGGCCGGGGGCGGGGAGCTGTTTTTT
TRBD1,TRBJ1-4,.,TRBV27,CASSSTGGWNEKLFF,TGTGCCAGCAGTTCGACAGGGGGGTGGAATGAAAAACTGTTTTTT
TRBD1,TRBJ1-4,.,TRBV28,CASSLEYRGREKLFF,TGTGCCAGCAGTTTAGAGTACAGGGGGCGGGAAAAACTGTTTTTT
.,TRBJ2-2,.,TRBV27,CASSEIAGVITGELFF,TGTGCCAGCAGTGAGATAGCAGGGGTGATCACCGGGGAGCTGTTTTTT
.,TRBJ1-5,.,TRBV27,CASRVAGSNQPQHF,TGTGCCAGCAGGGTGGCGGGTAGCAATCAGCCCCAGCATTTT
TRBD1,TRBJ2-7,.,TRBV7-9,CASSLVGQGIDEQYF,TGTGCCAGCAGCTTAGTGGGACAGGGTATCGACGAGCAGTACTTC
.,TRBJ1-2,.,TRBV6-6,CASSYGQTNYGYTF,TGTGCCAGCAGTTACGGGCAAACTAACTATGGCTACACCTTC
TRBD2,TRBJ2-7,few,TRBV10-1,CASSPKRERYEQYF,TGCGCCAGCAGTCCCAAGCGGGAAAGGTACGAGCAGTACTTC
.,TRBJ2-7,once,TRBV10-1,CASSESKSGFYEQYF,TGCGCCAGCAGTGAGTCAAAGTCCGGGTTCTACGAGCAGTACTTC
.,TRBJ1-4,few,TRBV7-9,CASSFLGGREKLFF,TGTGCCAGCAGCTTCCTGGGGGGGCGTGAAAAACTGTTTTTT
.,TRBJ1-2,.,TRBV25-1,CASSEIRANYGYTF,TGTGCCAGCAGTGAAATTAGAGCTAACTATGGCTACACCTTC
TRBD2,TRBJ2-1,many,TRBV5-6,CASSSGLAGGFEQFF,TGTGCCAGCAGCTCGGGACTAGCGGGAGGGTTTGAGCAGTTCTTC
.,TRBJ1-2,.,TRBV29-1,CSVGGHGYTF,TGCAGCGTTGGTGGGCATGGCTACACCTTC
.,TRBJ1-2,.,TRBV6-1,CASQPGPLFVSYTF,TGTGCCTCTCAGCCGGGGCCCCTTTTCGTTAGCTACACCTTC
TRBD2,TRBJ2-3,.,TRBV7-6,CASSSAGEGSTDTQYF,TGTGCCAGCAGCTCAGCGGGGGAGGGGAGCACAGATACGCAGTATTTT
.,TRBJ1-2,.,TRBV19,CASSVGGQSYGYTF,TGTGCCAGTAGTGTGGGAGGACAGTCCTATGGCTACACCTTC